This T cell receptor beta chain appears in the sequencing data of a study of T cell changes during pregnancy in multiple sclerosis. The data were produced by immunoSEQ multiplex PCR, yet TCRdb's version contains in-frame clones alone and is incomplete. This table holds approximately 83,000 clones, 80% to 95% found once. There are 13 residues in the CDR3. Per germline, CDR1 SGHTA and CDR2 FQGNSA. Losses at the gene ends were 5 bases for V and 3 bases for J; bases not matched to a gene: 1. The specimen comprised peripheral blood, sampled in the first trimester of pregnancy. This clonotype was obtained from a female donor with multiple sclerosis, enrolled in a pregnancy study. The V gene is TRBV7-2, the J gene TRBJ2-5; 9 bases are a match to TRBD2. In DNA form, the CDR3 reads TGTGCCAGCAGCCGCGGGGGGGAAGAGACCCAGTACTTC. Its translation: CASSRGGEETQYF.